The 16 T cell receptor beta chains presented below share a single source sample, sequenced in a study of T cells in Graves' hyperthyroidism and ophthalmopathy. RNA transcripts yielded amplified TCR beta CDR3 regions. HTBI primers drove first-round RT-PCR of the TCR CDR3. A single record per CDR3 protein comes from TCRdb applying MiXCR to the multiplex PCR reads. The sample lists approximately 600,000 distinct CDR3 sequences, about 15% occurring once. The source material was blood. Every receptor here comes from a woman in her forties with Graves' ophthalmopathy.

The chain uses TRBV12-3 or TRBV12-4 and TRBJ1-1; no firm D call. Trimming took off 7 bases at V and 2 bases at J, with 20 bases between the two ends. The CDR3 has 16 amino acids. CDR3 amino acids: CASTFLLARSNTEAFF. In DNA, the CDR3 is TGTGCCAGCACCTTTTTATTAGCACGGTCCAACACTGAAGCTTTCTTT.

The chain combines TRBV3-1 with TRBJ2-7; D is perhaps TRBD1 or TRBD2 (5 bases each). The CDR3 runs 14 residues. Germline V gene lookup returns CDR1 LGHDT and CDR2 YNNKEL (reference sequence). V lost 4 bases and J lost 3, with 13 bases in between. This chain's CDR3 is CASSPGRIGYEQYF. CDR3 sequence (DNA): TGTGCCAGCAGCCCGGGACGGATCGGCTACGAGCAGTACTTC.

This clonotype was counted at least ten times. The V call is TRBV28, the J call TRBJ2-2; D is unresolved. CDR1 MDHEN and CDR2 SYDVKM come from the germline V gene. The CDR3 has 14 amino acids. Deletions cut 2 bases from V and 3 bases from J, with 7 bases between. The CDR3 region has the DNA TGTGCCAGCAGTTTAGTTCCCCACACCGGGGAGCTGTTTTTT. It codes for CASSLVPHTGELFF.

With respect to this clonotype: Being one base from a much bigger clone, this may be a read error. This sequence joins TRBV12-3 or TRBV12-4 and TRBJ1-5; D gene unclear. The CDR3 runs 14 residues. V lost 6 bases and J 5 bases, leaving 14 bases between the germline ends. CDR3 region: CASSPPTGDQPQHF. For the CDR3, the DNA is TGTGCCAGCAGCCCACCCACCGGGGATCAGCCCCAGCATTTT.

About this clonotype: This sequence may be a read error, since a much larger clone differs from it by one base. This chain joins TRBV5-1 and TRBJ2-2; either TRBD1 or TRBD2 may supply D (5 bases each). CDR3 length equals 16 residues. CDR1 SGHRS and CDR2 YFSETQ come from the germline V gene. CDR3 sequence (DNA): TGCTCCAGCAGCTTGGATGGGGGAGCGAACACCGGGGAGCTGTTTTTT. Protein: CSSSLDGGANTGELFF.

This clonotype showed up many times. The J gene is TRBJ2-7, the V gene TRBV9; 9 nucleotides agree with TRBD2. The CDR3 covers 16 residues. Germline CDR1 SGDLS, CDR2 YYNGEE. V dropped 3 bases and J dropped 2; count of bases not matched to a gene: 9. The CDR3 loop reads CASSDPGGRGPYEQYF. CDR3 DNA: TGTGCCAGCAGCGACCCCGGCGGGAGGGGCCCCTACGAGCAGTACTTC.

Only one count was recorded for this clonotype. A read error may be the cause here, since a much bigger clone is one base away. The V gene is TRBV7-2, the J gene TRBJ2-5; no clear D gene. V gave up 1 base and J gave up 2 bases, with 11 bases separating them. Germline values: CDR1 SGHTA, CDR2 FQGNSA. The CDR3 contains 15 residues. This CDR3 reads CASSLVLVGQETQYF. The CDR3 region has the DNA TGTGCCAGCAGCTTAGTGCTCGTGGGACAAGAGACCCAGTACTTC.

The rearrangement links TRBV15 to TRBJ2-5; weak D call: TRBD2 (6 bases). Germline CDR1 LNHNV, CDR2 YYDKDF (reference sequence). The V gene lost 3 bases and the J gene lost 5 bases, with 19 bases spanning the gap. The CDR3 extends over 16 amino acids. The CDR3 DNA is TGTGCCACCAGCAGCTTGGTGTTGGGGGGAGGCGAGACCCAGTACTTC. It codes for CATSSLVLGGGETQYF.

This clonotype showed up many times. This chain connects TRBV6-2 or TRBV6-3 to TRBJ2-7, with 11 bases matching TRBD2. The CDR3 has 12 amino acids. The junction had 1 base not matched to a gene; V was cut back by 8 bases and J by 4 bases. Germline V CDR1 and CDR2: MNHEY, SVGEGT. Here the CDR3 reads CASVAGGYEQYF. The CDR3 coding sequence is TGTGCCAGCGTAGCGGGAGGGTACGAGCAGTACTTC.

V gene TRBV7-2 combines with J gene TRBJ2-6; 8 nucleotides match TRBD2. Germline trimming cut 5 bases from V and 9 bases from J; bases unmatched to any gene: 9. Germline V gene sequence: CDR1 SGHTA, CDR2 FQGNSA. CDR3 length: 15 residues. The CDR3 protein is CASSGTGGLVNVLTF. CDR3 bases: TGTGCCAGCAGCGGCACGGGAGGGTTGGTCAACGTCCTGACTTTC.

The CDR3 DNA follows: TGTGCCAGCAGCCAAGATTTGACGGACACCGGGGAGCTGTTTTTT. It codes for CASSQDLTDTGELFF. The J gene is TRBJ2-2, the V gene TRBV4-2; D is unresolved. Trimming took off 0 bases at V and 3 bases at J, with 8 bases between the two ends. CDR3 length: 15 residues. Germline loops: CDR1 LGHNA, CDR2 YNFKEQ.

The table lists this clonotype with many counts. This chain joins TRBV6-5 and TRBJ2-2; a weak D match, TRBD2 (6 bases). V was clipped by 4 bases and J by 5 bases, with 17 bases between them. This CDR3 has 16 amino acids. In germline, CDR1 is MNHEY, CDR2 SVGAGI. The CDR3 DNA follows: TGTGCCAGCAGTTCCTCGGGGGTGGGTGGTACCGGGGAGCTGTTTTTT. It specifies CASSSSGVGGTGELFF.

This clonotype occurred once. The rearrangement links TRBV2 to TRBJ2-7; 7 bases line up with TRBD1. The junction had 7 bases not matched to a gene; V was cut back by 6 bases and J by 2 bases. The CDR3 length is 14 residues. Germline CDR1 and CDR2: SNHLY and FYNNEI. For the CDR3, the DNA is TGTGCCAGCAGGGCCGGGACAGTTACCTACGAGCAGTACTTC. It translates to CASRAGTVTYEQYF.

The rearrangement links TRBV6-1 to TRBJ2-7, with D possibly being TRBD1 or TRBD2 (5 bases each). This CDR3 is 12 amino acids long. Germline V CDR1 and CDR2: MNHNS, SASEGT. Trimming shortened V by 4 bases and J by 10 bases, and 14 bases separated the two germline ends. The DNA for the CDR3 is TGTGCCAGCAGTGGGTCAACCGGGGCCCAGTACTTC. This encodes CASSGSTGAQYF.

This clonotype was counted ten times or more. The gene calls are TRBV11-2 and TRBJ1-2; unclear D gene. Germline CDR1 SGHAT, CDR2 FQNNGV. CDR3 size: 13 residues. Trimming shortened V by 4 bases and J by 3 bases, and 9 bases separated the two germline ends. The CDR3 here is CASSSPSYYGYTF. The CDR3 bases are TGTGCCAGCAGCTCTCCCTCCTACTATGGCTACACCTTC.

This clonotype was seen at least ten times. The chain has TRBV28 and TRBJ1-1; TRBD1 might be the D (5 bases). The CDR3 is 14 amino acids. Trimming pared 2 bases from V and 5 bases from J, leaving 12 bases between. Per germline, CDR1 MDHEN and CDR2 SYDVKM. CDR3 residues: CASSLDSPLTEAFF. CDR3 coding DNA: TGTGCCAGCAGTTTAGACAGCCCGTTGACTGAAGCTTTCTTT.